This T cell receptor beta chain was identified during a study of T cells after yellow fever vaccination. Study-level background: Fractions of limited cellularity were prepared by means of SMART-Seq v4 Ultra Low Input. Whole-study findings and limits: After the booster, roughly 96% of CD4 and 88% of CD8 primary-response clones were re-detected. Faster peaking, at day 5 versus 15, marked a secondary response that was weaker.

The germline V gene has CDR1 MNHEY and CDR2 SVGEGT. CDR3 length: 14 amino acids. Trimming shortened V by 7 bases and J by 3 bases, and 12 bases separated the two germline ends. This clonotype was seen ten or more times. 5'RACE template switching produced TCR cDNA carrying a universal primer site and UMIs. One entry per CDR3 protein, called by TCRdb with MiXCR from the 5' RACE reads. The sample yields 40,000 or so distinct CDR3 sequences, almost 7% seen once. The sequencing here drew on CD8+ T cells not binding an NS4B(214-222) dextramer, sorted from PBMCs, taken 45 days after the yellow fever booster vaccination. This receptor was taken from a man aged 25-45 years who received the YFV17D yellow fever vaccine. The chain couples TRBV6-2 or TRBV6-3 to TRBJ2-2; TRBD1 is a possible D gene (6 bases). CDR3 amino acids: CASMVQGHTGELFF. The CDR3 nucleotides read TGTGCCAGCATGGTGCAGGGGCACACCGGGGAGCTGTTTTTT.